This T cell receptor (beta chain) was retrieved from a study of cytomegalovirus exposure and HLA in healthy donors. Regarding the study as a whole: The availability of immune exposure information extended only to CMV serostatus. Several of the most significant clusters appeared, in a later analysis, to be linked to common viral pathogens.

The V segment lost 2 bases and the J segment 5 bases; nucleotides outside the gene matches: 6. The CDR3 is 15 residues long. Germline assignment: CDR1 GTSNPN and CDR2 SVGIG (reference sequence). With respect to this clone: Its antigen remains unknown.

The PCR had 60 Vbeta and 13 Jbeta primers. Clones were sequenced by immunoSEQ multiplex PCR, and TCRdb holds only the in-frame ones, with some missing. The sample has approximately 140,000 clones, and its top ten clones hold about 2.2%. Everyone who donated was a healthy bone marrow donor. The chain couples TRBV30 to TRBJ2-2; 9 bases fit TRBD1. This TCR came from a woman aged 18-29 years in good health and CMV-seronegative. The specimen sequenced was PBMCs. CDR3 nucleotides: TGTGCCTGGAGTTCGGGACAGGGATGGACCGGGGAGCTGTTTTTT. It translates to CAWSSGQGWTGELFF.